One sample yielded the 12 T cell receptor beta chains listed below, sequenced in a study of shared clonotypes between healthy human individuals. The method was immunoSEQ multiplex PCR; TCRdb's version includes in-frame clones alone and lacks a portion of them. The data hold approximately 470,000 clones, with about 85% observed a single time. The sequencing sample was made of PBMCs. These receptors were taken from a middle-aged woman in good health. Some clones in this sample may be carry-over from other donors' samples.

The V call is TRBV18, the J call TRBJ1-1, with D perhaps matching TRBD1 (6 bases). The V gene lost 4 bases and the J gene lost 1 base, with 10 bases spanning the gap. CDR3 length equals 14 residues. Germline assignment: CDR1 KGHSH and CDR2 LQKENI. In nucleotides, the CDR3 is TGTGCCAGCTCACGTCGGACAGAGAACACTGAAGCTTTCTTT. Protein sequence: CASSRRTENTEAFF.

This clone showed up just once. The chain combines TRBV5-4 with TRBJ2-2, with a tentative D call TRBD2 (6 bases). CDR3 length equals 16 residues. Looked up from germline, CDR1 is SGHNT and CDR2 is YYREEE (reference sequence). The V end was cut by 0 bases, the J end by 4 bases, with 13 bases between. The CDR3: CASSLAGGATTGELFF. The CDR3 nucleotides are TGTGCCAGCAGCTTGGCCGGGGGAGCGACCACCGGGGAGCTGTTTTTT. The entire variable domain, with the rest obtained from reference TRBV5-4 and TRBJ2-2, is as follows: ETGVTQSPTHLIKTRGQQVTLRCSSQSGHNTVSWYQQALGQGPQFIFQYYREEENGRGNFPPRFSGLQFPNYSSELNVNALELDDSALYLCASSLAGGATTGELFFGEGSRLTVL.

The chain's CDR3 is CASRWTSGRYEQYF. The CDR3 nucleotides are TGTGCCAGCAGGTGGACTAGCGGGAGATACGAGCAGTACTTC. The J gene is TRBJ2-5, the V gene TRBV6-6, with 13 bases matching TRBD2. The DNA matches TRBJ2-7 better at its end, which makes the J call doubtful. CDR1 MNHNY and CDR2 SVGAGI come from the germline V gene (reference sequence). This CDR3 has 14 amino acids.

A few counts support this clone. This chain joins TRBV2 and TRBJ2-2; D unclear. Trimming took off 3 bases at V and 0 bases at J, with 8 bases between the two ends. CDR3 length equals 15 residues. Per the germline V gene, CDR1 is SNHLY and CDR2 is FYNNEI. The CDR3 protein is CASSEGPANTGELFF. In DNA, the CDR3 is TGTGCCAGCAGTGAGGGCCCAGCGAACACCGGGGAGCTGTTTTTT.

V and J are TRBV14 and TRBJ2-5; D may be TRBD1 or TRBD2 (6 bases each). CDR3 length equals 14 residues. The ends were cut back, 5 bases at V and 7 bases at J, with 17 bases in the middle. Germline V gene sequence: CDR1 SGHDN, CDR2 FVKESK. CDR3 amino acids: CASSIRGGFGTQYF. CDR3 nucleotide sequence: TGTGCCAGCAGCATACGAGGGGGGTTCGGGACCCAGTACTTC.

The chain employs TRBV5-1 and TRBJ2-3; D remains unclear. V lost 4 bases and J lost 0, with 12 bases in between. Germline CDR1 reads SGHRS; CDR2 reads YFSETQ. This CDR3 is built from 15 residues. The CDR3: CASSPVAWSTDTQYF. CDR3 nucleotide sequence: TGCGCCAGCAGCCCTGTAGCCTGGAGCACAGATACGCAGTATTTT. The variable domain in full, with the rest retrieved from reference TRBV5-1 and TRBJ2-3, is KAGVTQTPRYLIKTRGQQVTLSCSPISGHRSVSWYQQTPGQGLQFLFEYFSETQRNKGNFPGRFSGRQFSNSRSEMNVSTLELGDSALYLCASSPVAWSTDTQYFGPGTRLTVL.

The CDR3 here is CASSKEGGLARSSYNEQFF. In DNA form, the CDR3 reads TGTGCCAGCAGCAAAGAGGGAGGTCTAGCGCGTTCCTCCTACAATGAGCAGTTCTTC. The V and J genes are TRBV21-1 and TRBJ2-1; TRBD2, the table's D call, was not compared with the DNA. TRBV21-1 is given as a pseudogene. The CDR3 is 19 residues long.

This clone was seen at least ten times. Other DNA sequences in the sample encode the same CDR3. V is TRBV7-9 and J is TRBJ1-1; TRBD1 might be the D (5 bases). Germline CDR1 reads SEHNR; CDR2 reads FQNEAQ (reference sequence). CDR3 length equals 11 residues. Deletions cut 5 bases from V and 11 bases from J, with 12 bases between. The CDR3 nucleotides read TGTGCCAGCAGCCCCGACAGTAAGGCTTTCTTT. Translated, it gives CASSPDSKAFF.

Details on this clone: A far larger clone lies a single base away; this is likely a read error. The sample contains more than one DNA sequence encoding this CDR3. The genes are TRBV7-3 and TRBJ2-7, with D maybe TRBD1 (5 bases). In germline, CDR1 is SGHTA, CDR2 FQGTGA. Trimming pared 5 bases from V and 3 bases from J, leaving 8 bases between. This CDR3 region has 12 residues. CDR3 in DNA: TGTGCCAGCAGCCGCCAGGGCTACGAGCAGTACTTC. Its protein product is CASSRQGYEQYF.

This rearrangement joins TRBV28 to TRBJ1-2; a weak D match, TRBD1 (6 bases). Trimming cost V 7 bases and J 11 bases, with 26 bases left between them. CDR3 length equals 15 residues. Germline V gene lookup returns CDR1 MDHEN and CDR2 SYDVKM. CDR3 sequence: CASTLGGAKLPGYTF. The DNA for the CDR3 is TGTGCCAGCACCTTGGGGGGCGCAAAGCTTCCAGGTTACACCTTC.

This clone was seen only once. Here the CDR3 reads CASSVEVSGSTDTQYF. The DNA for the CDR3 is TGTGCCAGCAGCGTAGAGGTTAGTGGGTCCACAGATACGCAGTATTTT. The V gene is TRBV9, the J gene TRBJ2-3; D gene unclear. CDR1 and CDR2 from the germline V gene are SGDLS and YYNGEE. V was pared by 0 bases and J by 2 bases, with 13 bases between. CDR3 length equals 16 residues.

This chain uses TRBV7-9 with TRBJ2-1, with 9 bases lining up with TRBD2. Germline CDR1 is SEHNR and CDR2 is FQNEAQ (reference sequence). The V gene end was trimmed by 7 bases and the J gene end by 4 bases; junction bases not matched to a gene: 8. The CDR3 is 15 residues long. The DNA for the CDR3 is TGTGCCAGCACCGTAGGCGGGAGGGGGTACAATGAGCAGTTCTTC. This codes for CASTVGGRGYNEQFF.